Listed below are T cell receptor beta chains from one sample, sequenced in a study of blood T cell repertoires in COVID-19. The data were produced by immunoSEQ multiplex PCR, yet TCRdb's version contains in-frame clones alone and is incomplete. The profile shows approximately 150,000 clones, roughly 87% of them singletons. Source material: peripheral blood. The receptors derive from a human donor in a cohort sampled during active COVID-19. Both conserved end residues are part of each CDR3. The D gene is left open where the match is weak. The listing skips clone size in some rows; elsewhere it reads once, few, many or a size class.

j_call v_call d_call clone_size cdr3_aa cdr3_nt
TRBJ2-3 TRBV12-5 TRBD2 - CASSRFKGTSGPDTQYF TGTGCTAGCTCAAGGTTTAAGGGGACTAGCGGACCAGATACGCAGTATTTT
TRBJ1-4 TRBV5-6 TRBD1 - CASKATGADEKLFF TGTGCCAGCAAGGCGACAGGGGCGGATGAAAAACTGTTTTTT
TRBJ1-2 TRBV27 - - CASSFGGRVGYGYTF TGTGCCAGCAGTTTTGGGGGCCGTGTGGGCTATGGCTACACCTTC
TRBJ2-7 TRBV5-6 TRBD2 - CASSFSGLGSYEQYF TGTGCCAGCAGCTTCTCCGGACTAGGCTCCTACGAGCAGTACTTC
TRBJ2-1 TRBV11-2 - - CASSFKSAGSRVRDEQFF TGTGCCAGCAGCTTCAAATCGGCGGGATCAAGGGTCCGGGATGAGCAGTTCTTC
TRBJ1-5 TRBV27 TRBD1 - CASSLRGTGGYQPQHF TGTGCCAGCAGTTTACGCGGGACAGGGGGTTATCAGCCCCAGCATTTT
TRBJ2-1 TRBV7-2 TRBD2 - CASSGLAGVSSYNEQFF TGTGCCAGCAGTGGACTAGCGGGGGTCAGCTCCTACAATGAGCAGTTCTTC
TRBJ1-2 TRBV11-2 - once CASSPGGSGGYTF TGTGCCAGCAGCCCCGGGGGGTCGGGCGGCTACACCTTC
TRBJ2-7 TRBV7-8 TRBD1 - CASSLTGIYEQYF TGTGCCAGCAGCTTGACAGGGATTTACGAGCAGTACTTC
TRBJ2-2 TRBV2 TRBD2 - CASRLGLAPGELFF TGTGCCAGCAGACTGGGACTAGCCCCCGGGGAGCTGTTTTTT
TRBJ2-5 TRBV2 TRBD1 - CASSGDRGHETQYF TGTGCCAGCAGTGGGGACAGGGGGCACGAGACCCAGTACTTC
TRBJ2-3 TRBV5-4 TRBD2 - CASRGGGAGGDTQYF TGTGCCAGCCGGGGCGGGGGGGCCGGAGGAGATACGCAGTATTTT
TRBJ2-5 TRBV5-4 TRBD1 - CASSPGDRGKETQYF TGTGCCAGCAGCCCTGGGGACAGGGGAAAAGAGACCCAGTACTTC
TRBJ2-7 TRBV19 TRBD2 - CASSLGGGVSYEQYF TGTGCCAGTAGCCTTGGCGGGGGAGTCTCCTACGAGCAGTACTTC
TRBJ2-2 TRBV7-7 TRBD2 few CASSLEQLRGGQNTGELFF TGTGCCAGCAGCTTAGAGCAACTTCGGGGGGGCCAGAACACCGGGGAGCTGTTTTTT
TRBJ1-4 TRBV29-1 TRBD1 once CSVDTGVDEKLFF TGCAGCGTGGATACAGGGGTGGATGAAAAACTGTTTTTT
TRBJ2-7 TRBV7-9 - few CASSLEPYEQYF TGTGCCAGCAGCTTAGAGCCCTACGAGCAGTACTTC